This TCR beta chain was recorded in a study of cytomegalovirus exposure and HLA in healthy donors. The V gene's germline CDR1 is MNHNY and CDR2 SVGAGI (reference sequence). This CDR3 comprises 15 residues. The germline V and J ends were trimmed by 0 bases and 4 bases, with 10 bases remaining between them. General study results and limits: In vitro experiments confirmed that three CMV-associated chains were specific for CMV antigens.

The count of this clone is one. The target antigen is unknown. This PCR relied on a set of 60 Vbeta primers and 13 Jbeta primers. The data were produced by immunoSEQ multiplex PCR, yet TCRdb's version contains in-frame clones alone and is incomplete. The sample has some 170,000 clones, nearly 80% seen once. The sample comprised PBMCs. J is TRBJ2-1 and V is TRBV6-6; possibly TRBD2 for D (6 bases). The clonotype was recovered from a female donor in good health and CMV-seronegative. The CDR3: CASSYSRDLYNEQFF. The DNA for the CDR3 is TGTGCCAGCAGTTACTCGAGGGACTTGTACAATGAGCAGTTCTTC.